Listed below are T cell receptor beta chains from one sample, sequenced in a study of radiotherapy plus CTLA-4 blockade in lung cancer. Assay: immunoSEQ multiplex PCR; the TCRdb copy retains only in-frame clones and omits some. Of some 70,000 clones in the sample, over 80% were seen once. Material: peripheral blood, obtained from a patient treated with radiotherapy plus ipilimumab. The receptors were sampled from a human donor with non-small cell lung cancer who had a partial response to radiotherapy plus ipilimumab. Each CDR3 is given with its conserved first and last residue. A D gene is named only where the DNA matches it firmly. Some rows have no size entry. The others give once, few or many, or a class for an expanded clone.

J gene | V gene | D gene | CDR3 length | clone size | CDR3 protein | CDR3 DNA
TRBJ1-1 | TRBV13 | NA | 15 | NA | CASSPRTSRGTEAFF | TGTGCCAGCAGCCCCCGGACATCCAGGGGCACTGAAGCTTTCTTT
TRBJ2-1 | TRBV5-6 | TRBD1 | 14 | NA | CASRGQGRHNEQFF | TGTGCCAGCAGGGGACAGGGGAGGCACAATGAGCAGTTCTTC
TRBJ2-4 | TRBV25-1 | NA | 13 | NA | CASSNSAKNIQYF | TGTGCCAGCAGTAACAGCGCCAAAAACATTCAGTACTTC
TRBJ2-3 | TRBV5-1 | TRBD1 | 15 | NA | CASSFGQGGTDTQYF | TGCGCCAGCAGTTTCGGACAGGGCGGCACAGATACGCAGTATTTT
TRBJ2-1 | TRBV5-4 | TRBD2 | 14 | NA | CASSLPGLVNEQFF | TGTGCCAGCAGCTTGCCCGGACTAGTCAATGAGCAGTTCTTC
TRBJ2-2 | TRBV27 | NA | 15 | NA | CASSFFHRSTGELFF | TGTGCCAGCAGTTTTTTTCACAGGAGCACCGGGGAGCTGTTTTTT
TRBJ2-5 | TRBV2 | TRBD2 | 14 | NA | CASSFSGSGATQYF | TGTGCCAGCAGTTTCAGCGGGAGCGGGGCGACCCAGTACTTC
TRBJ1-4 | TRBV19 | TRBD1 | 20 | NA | CASSGDSRHSLTATNEKLFF | TGTGCCAGTAGTGGGGACAGTAGACATTCCCTGACCGCAACTAATGAAAAACTGTTTTTT
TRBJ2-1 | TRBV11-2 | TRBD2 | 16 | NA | CASSPKPGLGNNEQFF | TGTGCCAGCAGCCCAAAGCCCGGACTAGGGAACAATGAGCAGTTCTTC
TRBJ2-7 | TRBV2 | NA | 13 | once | CASRVQVGYEQYF | TGTGCCAGCCGTGTACAGGTGGGTTACGAGCAGTACTTC
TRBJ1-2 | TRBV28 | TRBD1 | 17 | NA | CASSLTGQGAGFYGYTF | TGTGCCAGCAGTTTAACGGGCCAGGGGGCGGGTTTTTATGGCTACACCTTC
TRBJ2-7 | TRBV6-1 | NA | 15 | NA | CASSFIQGRKDEQYF | TGTGCCAGCAGCTTCATACAGGGGAGGAAGGACGAGCAGTACTTC
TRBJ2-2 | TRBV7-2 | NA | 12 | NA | CASSLSRGELFF | TGTGCCAGCAGCTTATCTCGCGGGGAGCTGTTTTTT
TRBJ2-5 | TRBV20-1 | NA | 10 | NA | CRPLEETQYF | TGCAGGCCACTCGAGGAGACCCAGTACTTC
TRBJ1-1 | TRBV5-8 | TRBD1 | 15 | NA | CASSLWTGEGTEAFF | TGTGCCAGCAGCCTATGGACAGGGGAGGGCACTGAAGCTTTCTTT
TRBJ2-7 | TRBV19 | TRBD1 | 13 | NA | CASSPGQAYEQYF | TGTGCCAGTAGCCCGGGACAGGCCTACGAGCAGTACTTC
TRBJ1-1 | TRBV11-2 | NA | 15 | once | CASSLPAVTRTEAFF | TGTGCCAGCAGCTTACCCGCGGTGACGAGGACTGAAGCTTTCTTT
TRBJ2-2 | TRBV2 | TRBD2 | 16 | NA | CASRSPGLAIPGELFF | TGTGCCAGCAGGTCCCCGGGACTAGCGATCCCCGGGGAGCTGTTTTTT
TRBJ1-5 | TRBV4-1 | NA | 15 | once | CASRSTDRFNQPQHF | TGCGCCAGCAGATCAACGGACAGATTCAATCAGCCCCAGCATTTT
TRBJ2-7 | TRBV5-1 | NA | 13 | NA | CASKPDNSYEQYF | TGCGCCAGCAAACCGGACAACTCCTACGAGCAGTACTTC
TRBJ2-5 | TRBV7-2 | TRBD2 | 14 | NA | CASSLGLAGGGQYF | TGTGCCAGCAGCTTAGGACTAGCGGGAGGAGGCCAGTACTTC
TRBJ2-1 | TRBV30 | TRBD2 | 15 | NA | CAWSVSGRNYNEQFF | TGTGCCTGGAGTGTGAGCGGGAGGAACTACAATGAGCAGTTCTTC
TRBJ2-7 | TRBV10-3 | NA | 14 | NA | CAISDHGEYYEQYF | TGTGCCATTAGTGACCACGGGGAATACTACGAGCAGTACTTC
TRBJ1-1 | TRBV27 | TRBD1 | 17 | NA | CASSLSTGALFNTEAFF | TGTGCCAGCAGTTTATCGACAGGGGCGCTGTTCAACACTGAAGCTTTCTTT
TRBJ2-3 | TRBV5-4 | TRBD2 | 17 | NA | CASSLGASGRSGDTQYF | TGTGCCAGCAGCTTGGGGGCTAGCGGGAGGAGTGGAGATACGCAGTATTTT
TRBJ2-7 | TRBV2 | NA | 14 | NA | CAGRLDRESYEQYF | TGTGCCGGCAGGCTGGACCGGGAGTCCTACGAGCAGTACTTC
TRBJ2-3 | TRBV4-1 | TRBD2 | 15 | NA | CASSPGSGSTDTQYF | TGCGCCAGCAGCCCGGGTAGCGGGAGCACAGATACGCAGTATTTT
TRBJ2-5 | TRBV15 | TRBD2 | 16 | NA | CATSRARGEAQETQYF | TGTGCCACCAGCAGGGCCCGGGGGGAGGCTCAAGAGACCCAGTACTTC
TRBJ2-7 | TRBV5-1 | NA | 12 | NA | CASSLDRDSQYF | TGCGCCAGCAGCTTGGACCGGGACTCCCAGTACTTC
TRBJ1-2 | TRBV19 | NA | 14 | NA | CASSGNRVIYGYTF | TGTGCCAGTAGTGGGAACAGGGTGATCTATGGCTACACCTTC
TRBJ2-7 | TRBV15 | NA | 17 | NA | CATSRETGTRRRHEQYF | TGTGCCACCAGCAGGGAGACAGGGACTAGGCGGCGACACGAGCAGTACTTC
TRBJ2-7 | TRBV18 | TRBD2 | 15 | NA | CASSPPTSGSYEQYF | TGTGCCAGCTCACCACCTACTAGCGGGAGCTACGAGCAGTACTTC
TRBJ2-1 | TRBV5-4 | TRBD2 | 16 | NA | CASSWTGTSDYNEQFF | TGTGCCAGCAGCTGGACCGGGACTAGCGACTACAATGAGCAGTTCTTC
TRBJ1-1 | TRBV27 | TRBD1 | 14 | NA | CASILRPGGPEAFF | TGTGCCAGCATCCTTCGTCCAGGGGGCCCTGAAGCTTTCTTT
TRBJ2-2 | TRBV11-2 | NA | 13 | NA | CASSLVRTGELFF | TGTGCCAGCAGCTTAGTGAGGACCGGGGAGCTGTTTTTT
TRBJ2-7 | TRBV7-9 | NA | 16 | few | CASSLELWRSSYEQYF | TGTGCCAGCAGCTTAGAGTTGTGGCGGAGCTCCTACGAGCAGTACTTC
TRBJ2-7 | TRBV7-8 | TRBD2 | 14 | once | CASSFLAGEDEQYF | TGTGCCAGCAGCTTTCTAGCGGGAGAGGACGAGCAGTACTTC
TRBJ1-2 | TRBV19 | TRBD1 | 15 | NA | CASSPSPGTGIGYTF | TGTGCCAGTAGTCCCAGTCCCGGGACAGGGATTGGCTACACCTTC
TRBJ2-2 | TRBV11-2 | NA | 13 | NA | CASLGPNTGELFF | TGTGCCAGCCTGGGGCCGAACACCGGGGAGCTGTTTTTT
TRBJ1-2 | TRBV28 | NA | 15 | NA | CASSSRTVYNYGYTF | TGTGCCAGCAGTTCAAGGACAGTTTACAACTATGGCTACACCTTC
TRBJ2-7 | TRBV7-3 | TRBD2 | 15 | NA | CASRRGSGRIYEQYF | TGTGCCAGCAGAAGGGGTAGCGGGAGAATATACGAGCAGTACTTC
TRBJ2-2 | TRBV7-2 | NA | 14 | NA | CASSPPRGTGELFF | TGTGCCAGCAGCCCGCCGCGAGGCACCGGGGAGCTGTTTTTT
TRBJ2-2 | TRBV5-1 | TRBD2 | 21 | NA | CASSLFRSVGGRATYTGELFF | TGCGCCAGCAGCTTATTTCGTTCGGTGGGCGGGAGGGCCACGTACACCGGGGAGCTGTTTTTT
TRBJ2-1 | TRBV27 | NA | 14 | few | CASTWGREADEQFF | TGTGCCAGCACATGGGGCAGGGAAGCCGATGAGCAGTTCTTC
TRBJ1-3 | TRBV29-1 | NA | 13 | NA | CSVRDDQGITIYF | TGCAGCGTGCGGGACGATCAAGGGATCACCATATATTTT
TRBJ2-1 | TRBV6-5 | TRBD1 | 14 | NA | CASSYEGARNEQFF | TGTGCCAGCAGTTACGAGGGGGCTAGGAATGAGCAGTTCTTC
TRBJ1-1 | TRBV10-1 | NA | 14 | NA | CAGSARQENTEAFF | TGCGCCGGGTCGGCACGACAGGAGAACACTGAAGCTTTCTTT
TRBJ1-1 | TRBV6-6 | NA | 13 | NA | CASREHKNTEAFF | TGTGCCAGCAGAGAACACAAGAACACTGAAGCTTTCTTT
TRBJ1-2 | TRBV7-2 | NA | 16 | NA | CASSLARADFSYGYTF | TGTGCCAGCAGCTTAGCGAGGGCAGACTTCAGCTATGGCTACACCTTC
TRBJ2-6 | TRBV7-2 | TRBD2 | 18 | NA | CASSLVPAGAAGANVLTF | TGTGCCAGCAGCTTAGTTCCAGCGGGAGCAGCTGGGGCCAACGTCCTGACTTTC
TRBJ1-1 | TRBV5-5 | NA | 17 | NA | CASSLGSGGRQGTEAFF | TGTGCCAGCAGCTTGGGTTCGGGGGGGCGACAAGGCACTGAAGCTTTCTTT
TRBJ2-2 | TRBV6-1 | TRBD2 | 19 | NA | CASSAGGTSGRFDTGELFF | TGTGCCAGCAGTGCCGGCGGAACTAGCGGGAGATTTGACACCGGGGAGCTGTTTTTT
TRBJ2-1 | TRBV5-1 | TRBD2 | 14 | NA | CASSLTSGYNEQFF | TGCGCCAGCAGCTTGACTAGCGGTTACAATGAGCAGTTCTTC
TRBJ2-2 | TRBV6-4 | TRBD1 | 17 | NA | CASSAGTGGRNTGELFF | TGTGCCAGCAGTGCCGGGACAGGGGGCCGGAACACCGGGGAGCTGTTTTTT
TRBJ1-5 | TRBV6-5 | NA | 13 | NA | CASSLDGNQPQHF | TGTGCCAGCAGTCTAGATGGCAATCAGCCCCAGCATTTT
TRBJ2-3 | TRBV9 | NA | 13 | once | CASRDSSTDTQYF | TGTGCCAGCCGTGACTCTAGCACAGATACGCAGTATTTT